Following are 4 T cell receptor beta chains from one sample sequenced in a study of blood T cells in healthy people across ages. Combining a sample-barcoded 5' primer with a J-beta primer mix, a second PCR ran for about 6 to 12 cycles. Each CDR3 protein is one row after TCRdb ran MiXCR on the 5' RACE reads. The sample carries roughly 1.5 million distinct CDR3 sequences, roughly 43% recorded once. The sample was blood. These receptors all stem from a woman in her late teens or twenties in good health.

The V and J genes are TRBV28 and TRBJ2-3; D unresolved. This CDR3 is built from 15 residues. With 4 bases removed from V and 4 bases from J, the gap between germline ends came to 15 bases. Germline-derived CDR1 and CDR2 are MDHEN and SYDVKM. The CDR3 is CASSSPNLYPDTQYF. The CDR3 DNA reads TGTGCCAGCAGTTCCCCTAATTTGTACCCAGATACGCAGTATTTT.

In regard to this clonotype: A much larger clone differs from this one at a single base, so this may be a read error. The rearrangement joins TRBV3-1 to TRBJ2-7; a possible D gene is TRBD1 (6 bases). CDR1 is LGHDT and CDR2 is YNNKEL in the germline V gene (reference sequence). CDR3 size: 18 residues. V was pared by 2 bases and J by 5 bases, with 25 bases between. For the CDR3, the DNA is TGTGCCAGCAGCCAAATACCACCGGGACACTGCTACAATGACGAGCAGTACTTC. It yields the protein CASSQIPPGHCYNDEQYF.

This clonotype has ten or more counts. This sequence may be a read error, since a much larger clone differs from it by one base. V and J are TRBV29-1 and TRBJ2-1, with D possibly TRBD1 on 6 matching bases. The CDR3 is 15 residues long. V gave up 0 bases and J gave up 4 bases, with 13 bases separating them. CDR1 and CDR2 (germline): SQVTM, ANQGSEA. This chain's CDR3 is CSVEEGASRYNEQFF. In nucleotides, the CDR3 is TGCAGCGTTGAAGAGGGGGCTAGCAGATACAATGAGCAGTTCTTC.

This clonotype came up a few times. The J gene is TRBJ2-1, the V gene TRBV28; possibly TRBD1 for D (6 bases). CDR3 length: 15 residues. V dropped 5 bases and J dropped 7 bases, with 18 bases sitting between them. Germline values: CDR1 MDHEN, CDR2 SYDVKM. CDR3: CASSTDSLMYNEQFF. The CDR3 DNA sequence: TGTGCCAGCAGTACGGACAGCTTGATGTATAATGAGCAGTTCTTC. The full variable domain, rest sourced from reference TRBV28 and TRBJ2-1, is DVKVTQSSRYLVKRTGEKVFLECVQDMDHENMFWYRQDPGLGLRLIYFSYDVKMKEKGDIPEGYSVSREKKERFSLILESASTNQTSMYLCASSTDSLMYNEQFFGPGTRLTVL.